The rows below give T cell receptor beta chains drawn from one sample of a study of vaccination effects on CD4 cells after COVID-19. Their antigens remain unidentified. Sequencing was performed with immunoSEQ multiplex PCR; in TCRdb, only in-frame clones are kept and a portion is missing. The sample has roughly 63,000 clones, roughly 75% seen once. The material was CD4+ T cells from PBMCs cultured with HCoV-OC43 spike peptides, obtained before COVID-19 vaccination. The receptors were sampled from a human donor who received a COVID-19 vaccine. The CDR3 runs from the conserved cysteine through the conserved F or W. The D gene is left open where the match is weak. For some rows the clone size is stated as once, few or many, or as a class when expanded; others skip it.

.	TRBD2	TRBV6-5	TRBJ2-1	CASSSSDSGDRNEQFF	TGTGCCAGCAGTTCCAGTGATAGCGGGGATAGGAATGAGCAGTTCTTC
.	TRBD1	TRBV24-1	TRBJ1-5	CATSERDRGADQPQHF	TGTGCCACCAGTGAACGGGACAGGGGGGCGGATCAGCCCCAGCATTTT
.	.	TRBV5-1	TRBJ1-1	CASSQGTPNTEAFF	TGCGCCAGCAGCCAAGGGACGCCGAACACTGAAGCTTTCTTT
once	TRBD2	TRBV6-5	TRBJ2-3	CASRVAGFTDTQYF	TGTGCCAGTAGGGTAGCGGGGTTCACAGATACGCAGTATTTT
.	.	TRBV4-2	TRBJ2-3	CASSQVAGMGRMGADTQYF	TGTGCCAGCAGCCAAGTAGCAGGAATGGGACGTATGGGGGCAGATACGCAGTATTTT
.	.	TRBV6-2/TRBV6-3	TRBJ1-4	CASSRAVTGMMELFF	TGTGCCAGCAGTCGGGCCGTCACAGGCATGATGGAACTGTTTTTT
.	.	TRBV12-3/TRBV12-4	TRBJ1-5	CASSLGSHQPQHF	TGTGCCAGCAGTTTAGGGTCCCATCAGCCCCAGCATTTT
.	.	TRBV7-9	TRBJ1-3	CASKSPIGNTIYF	TGTGCCAGCAAGTCGCCTATTGGAAACACCATATATTTT
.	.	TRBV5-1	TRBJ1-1	CASSLGYENTEAFF	TGCGCCAGCAGCTTGGGGTACGAGAACACTGAAGCTTTCTTT
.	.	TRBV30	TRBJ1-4	CALRGGGGTNEKLFF	TGTGCCTTGAGGGGCGGGGGAGGCACTAATGAAAAACTGTTTTTT
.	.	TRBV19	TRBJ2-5	CASTAGQLYQETQYF	TGTGCCAGTACCGCGGGACAGCTCTACCAAGAGACCCAGTACTTC
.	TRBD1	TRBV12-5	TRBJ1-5	CASGGTGGAQPQHF	TGTGCTAGTGGTGGGACAGGGGGTGCTCAGCCCCAGCATTTT
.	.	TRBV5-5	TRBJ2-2	CASSWGFVGGGTGELFF	TGTGCCAGCAGCTGGGGGTTTGTAGGGGGAGGCACCGGGGAGCTGTTTTTT
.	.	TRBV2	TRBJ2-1	CASSVAGWRGQDEQFF	TGTGCCAGCAGTGTCGCCGGATGGCGGGGTCAGGATGAGCAGTTCTTC
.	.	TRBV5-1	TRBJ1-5	CASSTGTYSNQPQHF	TGCGCCAGCAGTACAGGGACCTATAGCAATCAGCCCCAGCATTTT
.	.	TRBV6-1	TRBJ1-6	CASSEVVRGNSPLHF	TGTGCCAGCAGTGAAGTGGTACGCGGGAATTCACCCCTCCACTTT
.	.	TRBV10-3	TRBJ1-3	CAISANNAVDTIYF	TGTGCCATCAGTGCCAACAACGCGGTGGACACCATATATTTT
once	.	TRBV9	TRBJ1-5	CASSVGVGPPGDQPQHF	TGTGCCAGCAGCGTAGGCGTCGGACCCCCCGGGGATCAGCCCCAGCATTTT
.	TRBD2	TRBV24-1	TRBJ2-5	CATKTSGAQETQYF	TGTGCCACCAAAACTAGCGGGGCACAAGAGACCCAGTACTTC
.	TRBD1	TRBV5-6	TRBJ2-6	CASSLTGGTDVLTF	TGTGCCAGCAGCTTAACAGGGGGAACGGACGTCCTGACTTTC
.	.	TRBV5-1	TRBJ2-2	CASSFSAPYSGELFF	TGCGCCAGCAGCTTCTCGGCGCCCTACTCCGGGGAGCTGTTTTTT
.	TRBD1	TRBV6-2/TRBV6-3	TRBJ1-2	CASSYSAGTAYGYTF	TGTGCCAGCAGTTACTCTGCCGGGACAGCCTATGGCTACACCTTC
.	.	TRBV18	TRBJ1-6	CASSRDGTVNSPLHF	TGTGCCAGCTCACGGGATGGTACGGTAAATTCACCCCTCCACTTT
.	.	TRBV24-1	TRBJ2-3	CATSDLSRDTDTQYF	TGTGCCACCAGTGATTTATCCCGGGACACAGATACGCAGTATTTT
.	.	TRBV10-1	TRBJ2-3	CASSDVEAIGPDTQYF	TGCGCCAGCAGTGACGTTGAGGCAATTGGGCCAGATACGCAGTATTTT
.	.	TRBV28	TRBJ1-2	CASSFLLQVDGYTF	TGTGCCAGCAGTTTTTTGTTACAGGTCGATGGCTACACCTTC
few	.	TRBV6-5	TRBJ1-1	CASTPHTKGPEAFF	TGTGCCAGCACACCTCACACAAAGGGGCCTGAAGCTTTCTTT
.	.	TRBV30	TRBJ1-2	CAWSVSREQGYTF	TGTGCCTGGAGTGTAAGCAGGGAGCAAGGCTACACCTTC
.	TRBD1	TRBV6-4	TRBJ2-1	CASSPRDRLNNEQFF	TGTGCCAGCAGCCCCCGGGACAGGCTTAACAATGAGCAGTTCTTC
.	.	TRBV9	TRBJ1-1	CASSLLQGDTEAFF	TGTGCCAGCAGCTTACTACAGGGAGACACTGAAGCTTTCTTT
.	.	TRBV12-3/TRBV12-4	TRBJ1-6	CASSLKQGSPLHF	TGTGCCAGCAGTTTGAAGCAGGGTTCACCCCTCCACTTT
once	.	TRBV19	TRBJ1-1	CASSISANTEAFF	TGTGCCAGTAGTATATCAGCGAACACTGAAGCTTTCTTT
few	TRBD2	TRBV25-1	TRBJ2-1	CASSPRSLAGNNEQFF	TGTGCCAGCTCACCTCGTTCACTAGCGGGCAACAATGAGCAGTTCTTC
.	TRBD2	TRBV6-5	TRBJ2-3	CASRRGERTDTQYF	TGTGCCAGCCGCCGGGGGGAGCGCACAGATACGCAGTATTTT
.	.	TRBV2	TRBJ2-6	CASSEQVSGANVLTF	TGTGCCAGCAGCGAACAGGTATCTGGGGCCAACGTCCTGACTTTC
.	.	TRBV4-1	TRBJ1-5	CASSQEGGGNQPQHF	TGCGCCAGCAGCCAAGAAGGGGGGGGCAATCAGCCCCAGCATTTT
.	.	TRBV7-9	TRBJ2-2	CASSPAWTSPDTGELFF	TGTGCCAGCAGCCCTGCTTGGACCTCTCCGGACACCGGGGAGCTGTTTTTT
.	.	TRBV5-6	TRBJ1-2	CASSLITNYGYTF	TGTGCCAGCAGCTTGATAACTAACTATGGCTACACCTTC
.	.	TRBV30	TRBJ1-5	CAWSVGFNQPQHF	TGTGCCTGGAGTGTCGGCTTTAATCAGCCCCAGCATTTT
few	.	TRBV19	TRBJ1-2	CASTNRGGWRNYGYTF	TGTGCCAGTACCAACCGGGGGGGCTGGCGCAACTATGGCTACACCTTC
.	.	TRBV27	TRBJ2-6	CASGEHKSGANVLTF	TGTGCCTCGGGGGAGCATAAGTCTGGGGCCAACGTCCTGACTTTC
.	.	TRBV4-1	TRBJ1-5	CASSQEENQPQHF	TGCGCCAGCAGCCAAGAGGAGAATCAGCCCCAGCATTTT
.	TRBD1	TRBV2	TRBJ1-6	CASSRGEGDRNSPLHF	TGTGCCAGCAGTCGGGGGGAGGGGGACAGAAATTCACCCCTCCACTTT
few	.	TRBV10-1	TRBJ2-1	CASSNPGTVNNEQFF	TGCGCCAGCAGTAACCCCGGGACGGTCAACAATGAGCAGTTCTTC
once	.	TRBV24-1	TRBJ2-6	CATSDSPGRPSSGANVLTF	TGTGCCACCAGTGACTCTCCGGGACGGCCTTCTTCGGGGGCCAACGTCCTGACTTTC
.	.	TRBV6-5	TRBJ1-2	CASTRDGGPSYGYTF	TGTGCCAGCACCCGAGACGGGGGCCCCTCCTATGGCTACACCTTC
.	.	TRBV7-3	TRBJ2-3	CASSLGPAVRTDTQYF	TGTGCCAGCAGCTTAGGGCCCGCCGTCCGCACAGATACGCAGTATTTT
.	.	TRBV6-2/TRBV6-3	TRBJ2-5	CASSYLGSETQYF	TGTGCCAGCAGTTACCTGGGAAGCGAGACCCAGTACTTC
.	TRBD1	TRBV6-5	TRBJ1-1	CASNPTGGFAEAFF	TGTGCCAGCAACCCGACAGGGGGCTTCGCTGAAGCTTTCTTT
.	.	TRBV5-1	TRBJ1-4	CASSFEGAPGEKLFF	TGCGCCAGCAGCTTCGAAGGGGCGCCGGGTGAAAAACTGTTTTTT
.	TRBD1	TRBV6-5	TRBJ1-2	CASNQGQGFGYTF	TGTGCCAGCAATCAAGGACAGGGGTTTGGCTACACCTTC
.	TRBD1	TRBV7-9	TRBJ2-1	CASSGTGGDNEQFF	TGTGCCAGCAGCGGGACAGGGGGTGACAATGAGCAGTTCTTC
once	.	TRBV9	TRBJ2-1	CASSVGGETFSYNEQFF	TGTGCCAGCAGCGTAGGCGGGGAAACCTTCTCCTACAATGAGCAGTTCTTC
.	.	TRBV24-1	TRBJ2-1	CATSASIGAGIRNEQFF	TGTGCCACCAGTGCCTCAATTGGGGCAGGGATCCGCAATGAGCAGTTCTTC
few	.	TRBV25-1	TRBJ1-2	CASRAGGLHGYTF	TGTGCCAGCAGGGCAGGCGGGTTGCATGGCTACACCTTC
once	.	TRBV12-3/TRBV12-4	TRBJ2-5	CASSFNQKETQYF	TGTGCCAGCAGTTTTAACCAGAAAGAGACCCAGTACTTC
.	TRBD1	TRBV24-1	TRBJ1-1	CATSDPRQGTEAFF	TGTGCCACCAGTGATCCGCGACAGGGTACTGAAGCTTTCTTT